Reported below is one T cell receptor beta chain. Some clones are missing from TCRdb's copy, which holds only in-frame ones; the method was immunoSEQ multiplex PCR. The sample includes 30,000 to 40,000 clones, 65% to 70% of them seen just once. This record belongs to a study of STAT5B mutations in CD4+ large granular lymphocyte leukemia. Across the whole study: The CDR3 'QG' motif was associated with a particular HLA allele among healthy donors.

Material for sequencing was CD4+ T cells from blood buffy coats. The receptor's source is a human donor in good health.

The CDR3 bases are TGTGCCAGCAGCCAGAGGAGACTCGAAGAGACCCAGTACTTC. The encoded protein is CASSQRRLEETQYF. This chain links TRBV27 with TRBJ2-5; no firm D call. The ends were cut back, 6 bases at V and 3 bases at J, with 14 bases in the middle. The CDR3 is made up of 14 amino acids. In germline, CDR1 is MNHEY, CDR2 SMNVEV (reference sequence).